Below, 27 T cell receptor beta chains from the same sample are listed, as sequenced in a study of control samples from healthy donors and cancer patients (dated by TCRdb to the early 2020s). Receptors were amplified or captured by the immunoSEQ multiplex PCR assay. Drawn from immuneACCESS, this table holds only the in-frame rearrangements with V and J called that TCRdb kept. Clones are partly lost; checked studies trace under half to an unresolved V gene and leave the rest unexplained. The sample yields tens of thousands of clones; 85% to 90% were counted once. 1.5% to 2% of the sample lies in the top ten. Material: PBMCs. The receptors stem from a woman aged 55-70 years with head and neck cancer.

CDR3 coding DNA: TGTGCCAGTAGTAAGCTAGCGGGAGATTTCGAGCAGTACTTC. This codes for CASSKLAGDFEQYF. This chain connects TRBV19 to TRBJ2-7; 10 bases are a match to TRBD2. This CDR3 is 14 amino acids long. V gave up 4 bases and J gave up 6 bases; unmatched junction bases: 6. Germline values: CDR1 LNHDA, CDR2 SQIVND (reference sequence).

This chain connects TRBV11-2 to TRBJ2-1, with 9 bases lining up with TRBD1. V shed 0 bases, J shed 10 bases, and the junction held 7 bases outside the gene matches. Looked up from germline, CDR1 is SGHAT and CDR2 is FQNNGV. The CDR3 is 15 residues long. CDR3 nucleotides: TGTGCCAGCAGCTTAGATCAGGACAGGGGCGGGGAGCAGTTCTTC. It yields the protein CASSLDQDRGGEQFF.

This clone occurred a few times. The chain joins TRBV7-9 to TRBJ2-7, with D uncertain. The germline gives CDR1 SEHNR, CDR2 FQNEAQ (reference sequence). CDR3 length equals 13 residues. Trimming left V 2 bases short and J 5 bases short, with 10 bases between. The CDR3 coding sequence is TGTGCCAGCAGCTTAAGGTTAGGTCACGAGCAGTACTTC. Encoded protein: CASSLRLGHEQYF.

The J gene is TRBJ2-7, the V gene TRBV6-2 or TRBV6-3, with D possibly matching TRBD1 (5 bases). Germline CDR1 is MNHEY and CDR2 is SVGEGT. Trimming removed 4 bases at V and 3 bases at J, with 7 bases between. This CDR3 comprises 12 residues. CDR3 in DNA: TGTGCCAGCAGTTCAGGGAACTACGAGCAGTACTTC. Translating it yields CASSSGNYEQYF.

The V and J genes are TRBV9 and TRBJ2-1; 10 nucleotides align to TRBD2. Trimming took 4 bases from V and 2 from J; bases not matched to a gene: 6. There are 16 residues in the CDR3. Per the germline V gene, CDR1 is SGDLS and CDR2 is YYNGEE. The CDR3 DNA follows: TGTGCCAGCAGCTTACTAGCGGGATCGACCTACAATGAGCAGTTCTTC. Its translation: CASSLLAGSTYNEQFF.

This clone was counted a single time. The chain recombines TRBV12-1 with TRBJ2-7. TRBV12-1 counts as a pseudogene. There are 16 residues in the CDR3. CDR3 in DNA: TGTGCCAGCAGCCAAGAGGACGGAGAAGTATCCTACGAGCAGTACTTC. Translating gives CASSQEDGEVSYEQYF.

This chain joins TRBV3-1 (or the pseudogene TRBV3-2) and TRBJ2-5, with D possibly matching TRBD1 (6 bases). The CDR3 has 16 residues. V dropped 4 bases and J dropped 2 bases, with 17 bases sitting between them. CDR1 LGHDT and CDR2 YNNKEL come from the germline V gene (reference sequence). The CDR3 bases are TGTGCCAGCAGCCCACAGGACAGATCCCTACAAGAGACCCAGTACTTC. Residues: CASSPQDRSLQETQYF.

The rearrangement uses TRBV5-4 and TRBJ2-3; unclear D gene. From germline, CDR1 is SGHNT and CDR2 YYREEE (reference sequence). The CDR3 is 12 amino acids. Deletions cut 2 bases from V and 1 base from J, with 2 bases between. CDR3 DNA: TGTGCCAGCAGCTTTGGCACAGATACGCAGTATTTT. It specifies CASSFGTDTQYF.

The V and J genes are TRBV19 and TRBJ2-3; no clear D gene. The CDR3 totals 14 residues. Germline loops: CDR1 LNHDA, CDR2 SQIVND (reference sequence). The V gene lost 4 bases and the J gene lost 5 bases, with 13 bases spanning the gap. CDR3 nucleotides: TGTGCCAGTAGTAGTCTAGTGGGTCGAGATACGCAGTATTTT. This codes for CASSSLVGRDTQYF.

The chain joins TRBV4-2 to TRBJ1-5; TRBD1 aligns across 7 bases. CDR3 size: 15 residues. Unmatched junction bases numbered 8, after V lost 3 bases and J lost 6 bases. Germline values: CDR1 LGHNA, CDR2 YNFKEQ. The CDR3, as DNA: TGTGCCAGCAGCCAGGCTGTGGCAGGGGGTCAGCCCCAGCATTTT. This encodes CASSQAVAGGQPQHF.

This sequence joins TRBV6-2 or TRBV6-3 and TRBJ2-5; D is ambiguous. The germline V gene has CDR1 MNHEY and CDR2 SVGEGT. The CDR3 has 12 residues. V was clipped by 3 bases and J by 3 bases, with 5 bases between them. The CDR3 DNA reads as TGTGCCAGCAGTTATTCGGAAGAGACCCAGTACTTC. Encoded protein: CASSYSEETQYF.

V gene TRBV9 combines with J gene TRBJ2-1; 11 bases agree with TRBD2. The CDR3 is 18 amino acids. After removal of 1 base from V and 8 bases from J, the junction contained 14 bases not matched to a gene. Germline V gives CDR1 SGDLS, CDR2 YYNGEE. DNA for the CDR3: TGTGCCAGCAGCGTAACGGTTAGCGGGGGGGCGGCTGGCGATGAGCAGTTCTTC. This gives the protein CASSVTVSGGAAGDEQFF. The variable domain in full, completed from reference TRBV9 and TRBJ2-1, reads DSGVTQTPKHLITATGQRVTLRCSPRSGDLSVYWYQQSLDQGLQFLIQYYNGEERAKGNILERFSAQQFPDLHSELNLSSLELGDSALYFCASSVTVSGGAAGDEQFFGPGTRLTVL.

This chain joins TRBV28 and TRBJ2-7, with 8 nucleotides matching TRBD2. This CDR3 spans 16 amino acids. Germline V gives CDR1 MDHEN, CDR2 SYDVKM. V gave up 3 bases and J gave up 1 base; unmatched junction bases: 8. The CDR3 DNA reads TGTGCCAGCAGTTTTCTAGCGGGCCAACTATCCTACGAGCAGTACTTC. As protein: CASSFLAGQLSYEQYF.

The chain uses TRBV4-1 and TRBJ2-5, with a tentative D call TRBD1 (5 bases). CDR3 length equals 15 residues. Trimming pared 6 bases from V and 0 bases from J, leaving 14 bases between. CDR1 and CDR2 from the germline V gene are MGHRA and YSYEKL. As DNA, the CDR3 is TGCGCCAGCAGTGACAAGGGGAAGTACCAAGAGACCCAGTACTTC. Residues: CASSDKGKYQETQYF.

This clone has just one count. This sequence joins TRBV7-6 and TRBJ2-5; D gene ambiguous. Germline V gives CDR1 SGHVS, CDR2 FNYEAQ. The CDR3 is 14 amino acids. Trimming cost V 5 bases and J 5 bases, with 15 bases left between them. The DNA for the CDR3 is TGTGCCAGCAGCCTGGTGAGGTCGGGCGAGACCCAGTACTTC. Translation: CASSLVRSGETQYF.

V and J are TRBV19 and TRBJ1-5; D not certain. Trimming stripped 5 bases from V and 1 base from J, with 9 bases between. The CDR3 runs to 14 residues. Germline V CDR1 and CDR2: LNHDA, SQIVND (reference sequence). In DNA form, the CDR3 reads TGTGCCAGTAGTGAACATTTGAGCAATCAGCCCCAGCATTTT. It specifies CASSEHLSNQPQHF.

V usage is TRBV5-1 and J usage is TRBJ2-1; D is unclear. The V end lost 2 bases, the J end lost 3 bases, and 18 bases lay between the germline ends. Germline V CDR1 and CDR2: SGHRS, YFSETQ. The CDR3 totals 17 residues. CDR3 loop: CASSLWTPKLVYNEQFF. DNA for the CDR3: TGCGCCAGCAGCTTATGGACGCCGAAATTAGTCTACAATGAGCAGTTCTTC.

V is TRBV7-6 and J is TRBJ2-2, with D possibly TRBD2 on 5 matching bases. V gave up 5 bases and J gave up 6 bases, with 16 bases separating them. CDR1 and CDR2 from the germline V gene are SGHVS and FNYEAQ. CDR3 length equals 15 residues. The CDR3 nucleotides read TGTGCCAGCAGCCACGCAGAGGGTTGGGCCGGGGAGCTGTTTTTT. Protein product: CASSHAEGWAGELFF.

This clone was picked up one time. The chain links TRBV7-9 to TRBJ1-2, with 8 nucleotides matching TRBD1. The CDR3 runs 16 residues. Germline V gene lookup returns CDR1 SEHNR and CDR2 FQNEAQ (reference sequence). With 4 bases clipped from V and 5 bases from J, the junction kept 12 bases outside the gene matches. The CDR3 sequence: CASSSEDRVEFYGYTF. The CDR3 bases are TGTGCCAGCAGCTCTGAGGACAGGGTCGAATTTTATGGCTACACCTTC.

The chain is built from TRBV18 and TRBJ2-3; 7 bases are shared with TRBD1. The CDR3 length is 15 residues. V lost 5 bases, J lost 1 base, and 6 bases stayed unmatched. Germline lookup yields CDR1 KGHSH and CDR2 LQKENI. CDR3 residues: CASSSQGLGTDTQYF. As DNA, the CDR3 is TGTGCCAGCTCATCACAGGGGTTGGGCACAGATACGCAGTATTTT.

This chain uses TRBV4-1 with TRBJ2-5, with D unclear. CDR3 length: 15 residues. The V end was cut by 3 bases, the J end by 5 bases, with 16 bases between. CDR1 is MGHRA and CDR2 is YSYEKL in the germline V gene. The CDR3 loop reads CASSQLGSSPETQYF. The CDR3 bases are TGCGCCAGCAGCCAGTTGGGCAGCAGCCCCGAGACCCAGTACTTC.

The sample holds one count of this clone. The chain links TRBV10-3 to TRBJ2-5, with D possibly matching TRBD1 (5 bases). Trimming pared 7 bases from V and 2 bases from J, leaving 14 bases between. The CDR3 length is 14 residues. Germline CDR1 ENHRY, CDR2 SYGVKD. In DNA, the CDR3 is TGTGCCATCACCCCCGACAGTAGACAAGAGACCCAGTACTTC. Its translation is CAITPDSRQETQYF.

The chain links TRBV6-6 to TRBJ2-1, with 9 bases lining up with TRBD1. V was pared by 4 bases and J by 7 bases, with 8 bases of the junction left unmatched. The germline V gene encodes CDR1 MNHNY and CDR2 SVGAGI (reference sequence). The CDR3 has 15 residues. This CDR3 is CASSSSQGAGNEQFF. In DNA form, the CDR3 reads TGTGCCAGCAGTTCCTCACAGGGGGCGGGGAATGAGCAGTTCTTC.

This chain links TRBV3-1 (or the pseudogene TRBV3-2) with TRBJ1-6, with 7 bases that match TRBD1. The CDR3 has 14 amino acids. Germline V gene sequence: CDR1 LGHDT, CDR2 YNNKEL (reference sequence). Trimming removed 4 bases from V and 7 bases from J; junction bases left unmatched: 4. The DNA of the CDR3 is TGTGCCAGCAGCCTAGGGACAGCAAATTCACCCCTCCACTTT. It yields the protein CASSLGTANSPLHF.

This rearrangement joins TRBV7-9 to TRBJ1-6; possible D gene TRBD1, 5 bases. CDR3 size: 14 residues. Germline V gene lookup returns CDR1 SEHNR and CDR2 FQNEAQ (reference sequence). Trimming pared 5 bases from V and 2 bases from J, leaving 7 bases between. The CDR3, as DNA: TGTGCCAGCAGCGAGACAGCCTATAATTCACCCCTCCACTTT. Protein sequence: CASSETAYNSPLHF.

The rearrangement joins TRBV18 to TRBJ2-4; perhaps TRBD2 as D (5 bases). Looked up from germline, CDR1 is KGHSH and CDR2 is LQKENI. With 2 bases removed from V and 4 bases from J, the gap between germline ends came to 9 bases. This CDR3 spans 14 amino acids. CDR3 protein: CASSPDSGKNIQYF. The CDR3, as DNA: TGTGCCAGCTCACCAGATTCGGGGAAAAACATTCAGTACTTC.

The chain uses TRBV15 and TRBJ2-3; TRBD2 aligns across 10 bases. V lost 0 bases, J lost 5 bases, and 11 bases stayed unmatched. CDR1 and CDR2 (germline): LNHNV, YYDKDF (reference sequence). The length of the CDR3 is 18 residues. As DNA, the CDR3 is TGTGCCACCAGCAGAGAAACCCCCCTAGCGGGAGTGGGAGATACGCAGTATTTT. Translated, it gives CATSRETPLAGVGDTQYF.